This T cell receptor (beta chain) derives from a study of vaccination effects on CD4 cells after COVID-19. Findings and limits, study-wide: Common cold coronaviruses were cross-recognized by only 1 of 255 vaccine-induced clones in healthy vaccinees.

Repertoires were generated with immunoSEQ multiplex PCR, while TCRdb's copy carries only in-frame clones and drops some. The sample includes about 26,000 clones, approximately 79% seen only once; the top ten take around 6%. The germline V gene has CDR1 MNHEY and CDR2 SVGAGI. The CDR3 is 13 amino acids. The trim removed 10 bases at V and 7 bases at J, leaving 12 bases unmatched. As regards this clone: Its target is not known.

With the ViraFEST assay, the study expanded antigen-specific CD4+ T cells using viral peptide pools, then sequenced them. At the end of about 10 days of culture, CD4+ T cells were isolated. Either the mRNA-1273 or the BNT162b2 vaccine was given to participants as two doses. In the cultures, half the medium was exchanged for IL-2 medium on days 3 and 7. This sample comprised CD4+ T cells from PBMCs cultured with SARS-CoV-2 spike peptides, obtained after COVID-19 vaccination. This TCR derives from a human donor who received a COVID-19 vaccine. Some clones in this sample may be carry-over from other donors' samples. The V and J genes are TRBV6-5 and TRBJ1-2; TRBD1 agrees at 7 bases. The CDR3 nucleotides are TGTGCCACGACCAAAGACAGGGTTGGTGGCTACACCTTC. It yields the protein CATTKDRVGGYTF.